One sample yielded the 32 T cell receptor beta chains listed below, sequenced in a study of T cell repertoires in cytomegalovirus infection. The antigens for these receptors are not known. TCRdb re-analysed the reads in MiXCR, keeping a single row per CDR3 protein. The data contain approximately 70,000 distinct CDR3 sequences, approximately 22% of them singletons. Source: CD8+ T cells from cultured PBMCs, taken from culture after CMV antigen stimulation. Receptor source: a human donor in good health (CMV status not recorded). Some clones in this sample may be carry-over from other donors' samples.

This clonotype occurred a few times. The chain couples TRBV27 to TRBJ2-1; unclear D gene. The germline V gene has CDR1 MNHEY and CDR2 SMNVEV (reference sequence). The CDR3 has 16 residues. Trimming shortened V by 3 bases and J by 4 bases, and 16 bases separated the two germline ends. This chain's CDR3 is CASSLFEERPYNEQFF. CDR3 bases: TGTGCCAGCAGTTTGTTTGAAGAAAGGCCTTACAATGAGCAGTTCTTC.

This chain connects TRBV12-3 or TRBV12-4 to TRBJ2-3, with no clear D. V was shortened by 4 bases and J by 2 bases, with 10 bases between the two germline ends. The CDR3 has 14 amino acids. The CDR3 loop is CASSSRLTTDTQYF. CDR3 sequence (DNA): TGTGCCAGCAGTTCCAGACTGACCACAGATACGCAGTATTTT.

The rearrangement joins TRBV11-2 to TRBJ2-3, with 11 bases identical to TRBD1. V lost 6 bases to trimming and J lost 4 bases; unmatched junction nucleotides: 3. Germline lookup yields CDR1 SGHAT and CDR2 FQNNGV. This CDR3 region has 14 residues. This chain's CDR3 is CASSSDRGPDTQYF. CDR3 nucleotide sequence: TGTGCCAGCAGTTCGGACAGGGGGCCAGATACGCAGTATTTT.

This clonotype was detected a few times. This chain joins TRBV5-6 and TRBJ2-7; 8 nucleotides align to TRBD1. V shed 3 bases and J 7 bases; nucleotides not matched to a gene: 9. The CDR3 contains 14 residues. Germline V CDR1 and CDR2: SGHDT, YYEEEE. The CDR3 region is CASSYGQGFYEQYF. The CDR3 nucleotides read TGTGCCAGCAGCTACGGACAGGGTTTCTATGAGCAGTACTTC.

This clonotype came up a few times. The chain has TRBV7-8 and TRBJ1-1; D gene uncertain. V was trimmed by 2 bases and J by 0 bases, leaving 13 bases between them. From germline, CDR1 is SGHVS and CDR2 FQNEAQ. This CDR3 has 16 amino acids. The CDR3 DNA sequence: TGTGCCAGCAGCTTAACTAAACGGATCCTGAACACTGAAGCTTTCTTT. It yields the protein CASSLTKRILNTEAFF.

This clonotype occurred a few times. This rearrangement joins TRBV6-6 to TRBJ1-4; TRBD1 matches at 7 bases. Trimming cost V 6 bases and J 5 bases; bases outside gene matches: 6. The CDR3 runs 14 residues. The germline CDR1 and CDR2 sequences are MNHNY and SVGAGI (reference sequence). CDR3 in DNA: TGTGCCAGCAGCCCGGGACAGTTCAATGAAAAACTGTTTTTT. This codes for CASSPGQFNEKLFF.

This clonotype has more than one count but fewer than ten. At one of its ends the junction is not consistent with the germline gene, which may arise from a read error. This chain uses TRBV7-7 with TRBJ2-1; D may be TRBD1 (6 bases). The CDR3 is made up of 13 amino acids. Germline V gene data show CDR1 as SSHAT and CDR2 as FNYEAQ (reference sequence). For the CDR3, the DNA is TGTGCTAGCAGTCGTTTCAGGGGCAATGAGCAGTTCTTC. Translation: CASSRFRGNEQFF.

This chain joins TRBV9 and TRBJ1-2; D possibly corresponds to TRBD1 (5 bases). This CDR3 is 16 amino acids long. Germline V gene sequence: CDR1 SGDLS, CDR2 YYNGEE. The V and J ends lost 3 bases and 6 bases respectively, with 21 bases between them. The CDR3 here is CASSGRDGTVLDGYTF. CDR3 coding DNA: TGTGCCAGCAGCGGAAGGGACGGAACCGTGTTAGATGGCTACACCTTC.

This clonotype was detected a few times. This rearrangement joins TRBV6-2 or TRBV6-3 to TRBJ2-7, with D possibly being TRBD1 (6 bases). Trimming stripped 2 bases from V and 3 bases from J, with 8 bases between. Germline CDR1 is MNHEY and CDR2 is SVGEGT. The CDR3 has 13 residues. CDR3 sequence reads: CASSYGQRYEQYF. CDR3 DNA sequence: TGTGCCAGCAGTTACGGACAGCGCTACGAGCAGTACTTC.

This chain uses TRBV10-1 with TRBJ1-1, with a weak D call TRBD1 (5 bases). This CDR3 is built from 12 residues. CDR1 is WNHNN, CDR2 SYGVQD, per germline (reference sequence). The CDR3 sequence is CTIRGSDFEAFF. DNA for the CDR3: TGCACCATTCGGGGCAGCGATTTCGAAGCTTTCTTT.

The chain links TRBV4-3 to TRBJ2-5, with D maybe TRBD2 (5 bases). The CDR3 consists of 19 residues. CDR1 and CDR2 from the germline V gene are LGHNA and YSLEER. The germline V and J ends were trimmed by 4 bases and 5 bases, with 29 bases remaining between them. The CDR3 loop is CASSPMAPVGTSREETQYF. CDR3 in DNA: TGCGCCAGCAGCCCCATGGCGCCAGTCGGTACATCGAGGGAGGAGACCCAGTACTTC.

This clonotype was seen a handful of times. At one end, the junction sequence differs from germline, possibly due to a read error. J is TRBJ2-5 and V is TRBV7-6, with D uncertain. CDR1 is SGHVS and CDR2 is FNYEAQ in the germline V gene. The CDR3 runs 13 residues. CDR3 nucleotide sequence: TGTGCTAGCAGCCCCTCCTTTCAAGAGACCCAGTACTTC. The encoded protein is CASSPSFQETQYF.

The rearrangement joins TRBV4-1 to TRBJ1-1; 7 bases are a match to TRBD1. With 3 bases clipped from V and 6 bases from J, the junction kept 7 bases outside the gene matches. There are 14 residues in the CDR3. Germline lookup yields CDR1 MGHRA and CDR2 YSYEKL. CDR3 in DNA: TGCGCCAGCAGCCATCGGGGAGGGGGCTCTGAAGCTTTCTTT. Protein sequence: CASSHRGGGSEAFF.

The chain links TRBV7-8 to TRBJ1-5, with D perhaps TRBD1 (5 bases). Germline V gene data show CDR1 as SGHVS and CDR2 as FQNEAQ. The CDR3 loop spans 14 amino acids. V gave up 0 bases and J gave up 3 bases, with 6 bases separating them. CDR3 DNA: TGTGCCAGCAGCTTAGCGGGGACCAATCAGCCCCAGCATTTT. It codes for CASSLAGTNQPQHF. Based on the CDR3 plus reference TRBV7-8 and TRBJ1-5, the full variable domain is GAGVSQSPRYKVAKRGQDVALRCDPISGHVSLFWYQQALGQGPEFLTYFQNEAQLDKSGLPSDRFFAERPEGSVSTLKIQRTQQEDSAVYLCASSLAGTNQPQHFGDGTRLSIL.

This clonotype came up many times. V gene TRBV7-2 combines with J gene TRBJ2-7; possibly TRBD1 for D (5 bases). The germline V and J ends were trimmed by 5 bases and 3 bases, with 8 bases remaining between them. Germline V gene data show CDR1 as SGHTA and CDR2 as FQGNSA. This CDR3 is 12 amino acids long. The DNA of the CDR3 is TGTGCCAGCAGCCTCCAGGGCTACGAGCAGTACTTC. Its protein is CASSLQGYEQYF.

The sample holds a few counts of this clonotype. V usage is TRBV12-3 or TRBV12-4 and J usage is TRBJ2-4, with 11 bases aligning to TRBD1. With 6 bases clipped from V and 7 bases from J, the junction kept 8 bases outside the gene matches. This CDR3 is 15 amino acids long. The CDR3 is CASSPLDRGLNIQYF. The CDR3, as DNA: TGTGCCAGCAGCCCGCTGGACAGGGGGCTGAACATTCAGTACTTC.

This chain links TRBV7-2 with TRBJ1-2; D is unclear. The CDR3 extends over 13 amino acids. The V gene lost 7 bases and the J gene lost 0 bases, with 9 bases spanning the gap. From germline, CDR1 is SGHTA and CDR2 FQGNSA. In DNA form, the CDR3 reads TGTGCCAGCACTAGTAGCGCTAACTATGGCTACACCTTC. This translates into CASTSSANYGYTF.

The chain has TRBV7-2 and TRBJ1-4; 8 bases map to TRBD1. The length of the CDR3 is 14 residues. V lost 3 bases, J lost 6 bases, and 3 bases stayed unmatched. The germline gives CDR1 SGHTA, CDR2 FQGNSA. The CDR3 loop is CASSFGTGDEKLFF. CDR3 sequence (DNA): TGTGCCAGCAGCTTCGGGACAGGTGATGAAAAACTGTTTTTT.

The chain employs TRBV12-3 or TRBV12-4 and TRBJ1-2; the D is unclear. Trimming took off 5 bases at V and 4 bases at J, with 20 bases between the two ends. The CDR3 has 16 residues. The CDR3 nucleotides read TGTGCCAGCAGTACCACTCCCGGACCCAGCCTCTATGGCTACACCTTC. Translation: CASSTTPGPSLYGYTF.

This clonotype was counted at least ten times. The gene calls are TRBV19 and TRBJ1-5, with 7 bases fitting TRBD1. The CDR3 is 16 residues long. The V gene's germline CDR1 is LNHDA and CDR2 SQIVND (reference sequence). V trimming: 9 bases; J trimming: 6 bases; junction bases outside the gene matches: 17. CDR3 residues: CASRPWVAGGGQPQHF. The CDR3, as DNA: TGTGCCAGCAGACCGTGGGTGGCAGGGGGAGGTCAGCCCCAGCATTTT.

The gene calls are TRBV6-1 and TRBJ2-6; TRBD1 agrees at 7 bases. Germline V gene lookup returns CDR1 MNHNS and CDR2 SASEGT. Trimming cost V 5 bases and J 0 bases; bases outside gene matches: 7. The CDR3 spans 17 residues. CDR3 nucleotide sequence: TGTGCCAGCAGTCCCTTGACAGGGTCCTCTGGGGCCAACGTCCTGACTTTC. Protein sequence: CASSPLTGSSGANVLTF.

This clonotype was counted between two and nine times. The CDR3 sequence: CASSVQEFNTEAFF. The CDR3 DNA reads TGTGCCAGCAGCGTACAGGAGTTCAACACTGAAGCTTTCTTT. The rearrangement joins TRBV7-2 to TRBJ1-1, with D perhaps matching TRBD1 (5 bases). The CDR3 covers 14 residues. The V end was cut by 5 bases, the J end by 2 bases, with 12 bases between. Germline CDR1 is SGHTA and CDR2 is FQGNSA.

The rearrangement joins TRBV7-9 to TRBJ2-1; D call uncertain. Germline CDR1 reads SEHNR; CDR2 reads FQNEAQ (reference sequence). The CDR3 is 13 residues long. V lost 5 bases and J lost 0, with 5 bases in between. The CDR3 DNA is TGTGCCAGCAGCCCGGCCTCCTACAATGAGCAGTTCTTC. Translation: CASSPASYNEQFF. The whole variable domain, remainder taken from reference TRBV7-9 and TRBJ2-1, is DTGVSQNPRHKITKRGQNVTFRCDPISEHNRLYWYRQTLGQGPEFLTYFQNEAQLEKSRLLSDRFSAERPKGSFSTLEIQRTEQGDSAMYLCASSPASYNEQFFGPGTRLTVL.

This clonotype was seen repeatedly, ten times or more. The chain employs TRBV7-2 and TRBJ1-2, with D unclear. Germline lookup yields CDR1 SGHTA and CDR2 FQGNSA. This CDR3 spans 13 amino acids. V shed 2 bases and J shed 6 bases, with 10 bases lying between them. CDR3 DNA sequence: TGTGCCAGCAGCTTATGGGGAGGCCATGGCTACACCTTC. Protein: CASSLWGGHGYTF.

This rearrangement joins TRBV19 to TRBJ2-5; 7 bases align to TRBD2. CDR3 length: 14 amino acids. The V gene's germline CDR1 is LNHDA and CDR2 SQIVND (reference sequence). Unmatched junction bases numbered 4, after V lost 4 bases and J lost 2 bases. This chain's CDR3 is CASSTRRGQETQYF. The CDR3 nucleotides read TGTGCCAGTAGTACCCGGCGGGGGCAAGAGACCCAGTACTTC.

CDR3 loop: CASRYGQGLNTEAFF. In DNA, the CDR3 is TGTGCCAGCAGATACGGACAGGGTTTGAACACTGAAGCTTTCTTT. This rearrangement joins TRBV6-1 to TRBJ1-1; the match to TRBD1 covers 8 bases. Germline V gives CDR1 MNHNS, CDR2 SASEGT. The CDR3 spans 15 residues. J lost 0 bases, V lost 6 bases, and 6 bases had no gene match.

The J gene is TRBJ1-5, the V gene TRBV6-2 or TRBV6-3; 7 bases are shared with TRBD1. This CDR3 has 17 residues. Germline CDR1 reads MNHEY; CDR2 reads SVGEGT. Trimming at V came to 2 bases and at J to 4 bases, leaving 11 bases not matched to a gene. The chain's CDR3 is CASSYGMERDRNQPQHF. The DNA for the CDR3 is TGTGCCAGCAGTTACGGGATGGAGCGGGACAGAAATCAGCCCCAGCATTTT.

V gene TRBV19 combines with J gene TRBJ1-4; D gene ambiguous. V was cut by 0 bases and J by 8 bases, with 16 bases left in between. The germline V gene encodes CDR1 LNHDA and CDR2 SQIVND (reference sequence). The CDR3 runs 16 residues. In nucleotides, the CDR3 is TGTGCCAGTAGTATAGACCCCACGGTGCCTATCGAAAAACTGTTTTTT. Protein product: CASSIDPTVPIEKLFF.

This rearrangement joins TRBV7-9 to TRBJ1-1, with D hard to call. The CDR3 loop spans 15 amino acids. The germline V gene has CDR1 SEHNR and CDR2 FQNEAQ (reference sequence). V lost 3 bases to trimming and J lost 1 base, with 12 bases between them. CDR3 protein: CASSFSRARNTEAFF. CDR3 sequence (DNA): TGTGCCAGCAGCTTCTCGAGGGCGAGGAACACTGAAGCTTTCTTT.

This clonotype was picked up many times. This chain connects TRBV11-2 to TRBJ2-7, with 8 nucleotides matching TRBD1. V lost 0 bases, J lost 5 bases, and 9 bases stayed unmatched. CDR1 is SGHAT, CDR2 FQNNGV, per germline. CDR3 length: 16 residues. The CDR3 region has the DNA TGTGCCAGCAGCTTAGACCGGGGCCAGGGGGCGAACGAGCAGTACTTC. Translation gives CASSLDRGQGANEQYF.

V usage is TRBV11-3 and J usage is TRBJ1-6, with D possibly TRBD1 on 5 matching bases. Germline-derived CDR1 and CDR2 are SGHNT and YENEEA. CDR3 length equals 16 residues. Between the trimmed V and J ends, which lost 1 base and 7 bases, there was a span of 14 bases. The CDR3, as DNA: TGTGCCAGCAGCTTAGTCCCCAGGGACCCCAATTCACCCCTCCACTTT. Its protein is CASSLVPRDPNSPLHF.

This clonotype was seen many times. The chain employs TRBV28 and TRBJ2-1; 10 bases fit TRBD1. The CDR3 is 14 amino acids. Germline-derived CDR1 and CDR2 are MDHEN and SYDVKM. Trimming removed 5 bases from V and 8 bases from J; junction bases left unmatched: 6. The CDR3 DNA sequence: TGTGCCAGCAGTGGCGACAGGGGGCGGTATGAGCAGTTCTTC. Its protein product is CASSGDRGRYEQFF.